One sample yielded the 18 T cell receptor beta chains listed below, sequenced in a study of graft-versus-host responses after intestinal transplantation. Once graft tissue had been processed, intraepithelial and lamina propria lymphocytes were released. Clones were sequenced by immunoSEQ multiplex PCR, and TCRdb holds only the in-frame ones, with some missing. The repertoire has 1,500 to 2,000 clones, less than 90% of them found once; the top ten carry around 3.1%. The sample here was ileum tissue, taken 55 to 60 days after intestinal transplant. These TCRs come from a human patient who received an intestinal transplant, so some T cells may come from the graft donor.

The V and J genes are TRBV18 and TRBJ2-1; D unresolved. The CDR3 runs to 13 residues. Germline CDR1 and CDR2: KGHSH and LQKENI. Between the trimmed V and J ends, which lost 0 bases and 8 bases, there was a span of 8 bases. CDR3 sequence: CASSPPSKDEQFF. Written as DNA, the CDR3 is TGTGCCAGCTCACCACCGTCGAAGGATGAGCAGTTCTTC.

The chain is built from TRBV12-2 and TRBJ2-5. TRBV12-2 is annotated as a pseudogene. This CDR3 is built from 14 residues. The CDR3 DNA reads TGTGCAAGTCGCCCCGGGGCACACCAAGAGACCCAGTACTTC. It yields the protein CASRPGAHQETQYF.

The chain is built from TRBV27 and TRBJ2-3, with 15 bases fitting TRBD2. This CDR3 has 15 amino acids. The ends lost 6 bases at V and 11 bases at J; junction bases unmatched: 9. Looked up from germline, CDR1 is MNHEY and CDR2 is SMNVEV (reference sequence). The CDR3 DNA is TGTGCCAGCAGCCAACTGGGACTAGCGGGGGGCCAGCAGTATTTT. This encodes CASSQLGLAGGQQYF.

This clone was seen only once. This rearrangement joins TRBV7-2 to TRBJ2-2; D is uncertain. Germline lookup yields CDR1 SGHTA and CDR2 FQGNSA. V shed 3 bases and J shed 6 bases, with 5 bases lying between them. The CDR3 is made up of 12 amino acids. Here the CDR3 DNA reads TGTGCCAGCAGCTTTACACCCGGGGAGCTGTTTTTT. It translates to CASSFTPGELFF. The full variable domain, in which reference TRBV7-2 and TRBJ2-2 provide the parts outside the CDR3, is GAGVSQSPSNKVTEKGKDVELRCDPISGHTALYWYRQSLGQGLEFLIYFQGNSAPDKSGLPSDRFSAERTGGSVSTLTIQRTQQEDSAVYLCASSFTPGELFFGEGSRLTVL.

The V gene is TRBV19, the J gene TRBJ2-3; D call uncertain. V was clipped by 4 bases and J by 2 bases, with 13 bases between them. Looked up from germline, CDR1 is LNHDA and CDR2 is SQIVND (reference sequence). The length of the CDR3 is 15 residues. CDR3 sequence reads: CASSTVGVNTDTQYF. In nucleotides, the CDR3 is TGTGCCAGTAGTACGGTTGGGGTCAACACAGATACGCAGTATTTT.

The V call is TRBV28, the J call TRBJ2-3, with 9 bases lining up with TRBD2. Unmatched junction bases numbered 6, after V lost 7 bases and J lost 1 base. CDR3 length equals 15 residues. From germline, CDR1 is MDHEN and CDR2 SYDVKM. The CDR3 spells CASKFSSGGTDTQYF. CDR3 coding DNA: TGTGCCAGCAAATTTTCTAGCGGGGGCACAGATACGCAGTATTTT.

The J gene is TRBJ2-5, the V gene TRBV10-1; either TRBD1 or TRBD2 may fit D (7 bases each). Trimming cost V 5 bases and J 5 bases, with 21 bases left between them. The germline gives CDR1 WNHNN, CDR2 SYGVQD (reference sequence). This CDR3 is built from 16 residues. CDR3: CASSPSQGGGRETQYF. The DNA of the CDR3 is TGCGCCAGCAGTCCTTCCCAGGGAGGGGGCAGGGAGACCCAGTACTTC.

There are a few counts of this clone. The chain carries TRBV6-1 and TRBJ1-3; 7 bases fit TRBD1. The V gene's germline CDR1 is MNHNS and CDR2 SASEGT. The CDR3 consists of 17 residues. Trimming cost V 3 bases and J 0 bases; bases outside gene matches: 8. The CDR3 DNA sequence: TGTGCCAGCAGTGATCAGGGGGTATACTTCTCTGGAAACACCATATATTTT. This sequence encodes CASSDQGVYFSGNTIYF.

The J gene is TRBJ2-6, the V gene TRBV5-1, with TRBD1 identical over 8 bases. This CDR3 region has 17 residues. From germline, CDR1 is SGHRS and CDR2 YFSETQ. The trim removed 4 bases at V and 1 base at J, leaving 7 bases unmatched. The chain's CDR3 is CASSLGTGISGANVLTF. The CDR3 region has the DNA TGCGCCAGCAGCCTCGGGACAGGTATTTCTGGGGCCAACGTCCTGACTTTC.

The chain has TRBV4-1 and TRBJ1-1; no definite D call. The V end lost 1 base, the J end lost 1 base, and 7 bases lay between the germline ends. This CDR3 spans 14 amino acids. From germline, CDR1 is MGHRA and CDR2 YSYEKL. The CDR3 sequence is CASSQGLGNTEAFF. In DNA, the CDR3 is TGCGCCAGCAGCCAAGGGTTGGGGAACACTGAAGCTTTCTTT.

The chain has TRBV7-2 and TRBJ2-7; the D is unclear. Trimming took off 3 bases at V and 7 bases at J, with 10 bases between the two ends. Germline assignment: CDR1 SGHTA and CDR2 FQGNSA. This CDR3 has 12 residues. The CDR3 nucleotides read TGTGCCAGCAGCTTTAACACTCAGGAGCAGTACTTC. It translates to CASSFNTQEQYF.

The chain uses TRBV7-2 and TRBJ2-3; D not resolved. V lost 5 bases, J lost 2 bases, and 8 bases lay in between. The length of the CDR3 is 13 residues. In germline, CDR1 is SGHTA, CDR2 FQGNSA. CDR3 residues: CASSKMSTDTQYF. CDR3 bases: TGTGCCAGCAGCAAGATGTCCACAGATACGCAGTATTTT.

A note on this clone: The junction shows a germline mismatch at one end, possibly a read error. The rearrangement links TRBV6-4 to TRBJ1-1; 7 bases fit TRBD1. Germline values: CDR1 MRHNA, CDR2 SNTAGT. There are 13 residues in the CDR3. The CDR3 bases are TGTGTCAGCAGAGACACAGGGGACACTGAAGCTTTCTTT. Translating gives CVSRDTGDTEAFF.

This clone was found once. J is TRBJ2-1 and V is TRBV27; D gene uncertain. CDR3 length: 16 amino acids. Germline V lookup: CDR1 MNHEY, CDR2 SMNVEV (reference sequence). V lost 6 bases to trimming and J lost 0 bases, with 15 bases between them. Here the CDR3 DNA reads TGTGCCAGCAGCCCGACGGGTGTGAGCTCCTACAATGAGCAGTTCTTC. Protein sequence: CASSPTGVSSYNEQFF.

J is TRBJ1-4 and V is TRBV7-8; D is ambiguous. Germline V gives CDR1 SGHVS, CDR2 FQNEAQ. Between the trimmed V and J ends, which lost 5 bases and 4 bases, there was a span of 14 bases. This CDR3 has 15 amino acids. DNA for the CDR3: TGTGCCAGCAGCCTTCGACGGTTGATTAATGAAAAACTGTTTTTT. This gives the protein CASSLRRLINEKLFF.

The rearrangement joins TRBV18 to TRBJ2-5, with TRBD2 identical over 8 bases. Trimming cost V 6 bases and J 0 bases; bases outside gene matches: 12. Germline V gives CDR1 KGHSH, CDR2 LQKENI. The CDR3 spans 17 residues. The CDR3 loop is CASSDSRRGGNQETQYF. The CDR3 DNA reads TGTGCCAGCTCGGACTCGAGGCGCGGGGGGAACCAAGAGACCCAGTACTTC.

The rearrangement links TRBV4-2 to TRBJ1-2; TRBD1 might be the D (5 bases). Per germline, CDR1 LGHNA and CDR2 YNFKEQ. The CDR3 consists of 17 residues. V was pared by 1 base and J by 3 bases, with 18 bases between. The DNA of the CDR3 is TGTGCCAGCAGCCAAGTTTGGGGTTTCGGGGGGGACTATGGCTACACCTTC. Protein sequence: CASSQVWGFGGDYGYTF.

This clone was seen only a few times. The chain joins TRBV23-1 to TRBJ1-6; no clear D gene. TRBV23-1 has ORF status, its function being uncertain. Between the trimmed V and J ends, which lost 3 bases and 14 bases, there was a span of 17 bases. CDR3 size: 14 residues. DNA of the CDR3: TGCGCCAGCAGTCACGCCTTACCGAGTGGGGCCCTCCACTTT. Translated, it gives CASSHALPSGALHF.